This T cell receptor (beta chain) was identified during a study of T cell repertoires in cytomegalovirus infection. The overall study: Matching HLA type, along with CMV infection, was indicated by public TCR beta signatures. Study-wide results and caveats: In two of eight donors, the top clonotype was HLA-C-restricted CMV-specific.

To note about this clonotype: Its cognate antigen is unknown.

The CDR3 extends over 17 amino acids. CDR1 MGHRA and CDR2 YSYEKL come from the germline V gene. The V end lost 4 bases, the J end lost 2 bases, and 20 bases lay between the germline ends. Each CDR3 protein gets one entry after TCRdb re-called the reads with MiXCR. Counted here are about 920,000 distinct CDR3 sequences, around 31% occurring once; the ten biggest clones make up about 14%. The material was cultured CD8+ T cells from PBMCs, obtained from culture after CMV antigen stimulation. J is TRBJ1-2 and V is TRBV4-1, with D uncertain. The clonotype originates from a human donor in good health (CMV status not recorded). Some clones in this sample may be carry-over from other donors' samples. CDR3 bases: TGCGCCAGCAGCCTAAGTATGGTGGACGGAAAAAACTATGGCTACACCTTC. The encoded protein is CASSLSMVDGKNYGYTF.